This T cell receptor (beta chain) was sequenced for a study of blood T cell repertoires in COVID-19. The wider study: The origin of the acute and convalescent COVID-19 samples was the United States, Italy and Spain. PBMCs, B-cell-depleted T cells, or T cells provided the cDNA or gDNA that made up the material.

In the authors' methods: For nucleated cells, counts were estimated from reference gene primer amplification. Sequenced by immunoSEQ multiplex PCR; TCRdb stores in-frame clones only, minus some. D and trimming were read from the DNA, whereas the V and J calls and clone size are those reported in that table. This sample has about 240,000 clones, with 80% to 85% found just once. Germline V gene lookup returns CDR1 SEHNR and CDR2 FQNEAQ (reference sequence). The germline V and J ends were trimmed by 6 bases and 7 bases, with 19 bases remaining between them. The CDR3 has 14 residues. The receptor was isolated from a woman under 30 with acute or convalescent COVID-19. The sequenced sample consisted of peripheral blood. This chain joins TRBV7-9 and TRBJ2-7; D perhaps matches TRBD1 (5 bases). CDR3 loop: CASRPFQGGLEQYF. The CDR3 coding sequence is TGTGCCAGCAGACCTTTCCAGGGTGGTCTGGAGCAGTACTTC.